Each of the 5 T cell receptor beta chains below was sequenced from the same sample in a study of T cells after yellow fever vaccination. From the 5' RACE reads, TCRdb called clonotypes with MiXCR, one entry per CDR3 protein. This table holds approximately 93,000 distinct CDR3 sequences, 4.5% to 6% found once. The sequencing used CD8+ T cells sorted from PBMCs, collected 10 days after the yellow fever booster vaccination. Receptor source: a man between 18 and 35 years old who received the YFV17D yellow fever vaccine.

In this sample, this clonotype turned up a few times. The rearrangement joins TRBV4-3 to TRBJ2-1, with 8 positions matching TRBD2. The CDR3 sequence is 15 residues long. The germline gives CDR1 LGHNA, CDR2 YSLEER. The trim removed 6 bases at V and 4 bases at J, leaving 8 bases unmatched. CDR3 DNA sequence: TGCGCCAGCAGTCATAGCGGGACTCGGTACAATGAGCAGTTCTTC. This codes for CASSHSGTRYNEQFF.

This clonotype was picked up a small number of times. The chain is built from TRBV29-1 and TRBJ2-5; D is possibly TRBD2 (5 bases). This CDR3 has 15 residues. Trimming cost V 6 bases and J 2 bases, with 19 bases left between them. The germline V gene has CDR1 SQVTM and CDR2 ANQGSEA. The DNA for the CDR3 is TGCAGCGTCTTTTCTTCCGAGAGGGCACAAGAGACCCAGTACTTC. This translates into CSVFSSERAQETQYF.

Ten or more counts support this clonotype. The chain recombines TRBV5-1 with TRBJ2-7; TRBD1 matches at 8 bases. There are 13 residues in the CDR3. J was trimmed by 3 bases and V by 5 bases; bases with no gene match: 4. Germline values: CDR1 SGHRS, CDR2 YFSETQ. CDR3 sequence reads: CASSFGTGYEQYV. In DNA form, the CDR3 reads TGCGCCAGCAGTTTTGGGACAGGCTACGAGCAGTACGTC.

The chain joins TRBV4-1 to TRBJ2-3, with 12 bases matching TRBD2. V was clipped by 4 bases and J by 3 bases; unmatched bases: 5. Germline values: CDR1 MGHRA, CDR2 YSYEKL. The CDR3 spans 16 residues. The CDR3 nucleotides are TGCGCCAGCAGCCCATGGACTAGCGGGAATACAGATACGCAGTATTTT. Its protein product is CASSPWTSGNTDTQYF.

This clonotype was detected only a few times. The J gene is TRBJ2-7, the V gene TRBV7-8; a possible D gene is TRBD1 (5 bases). This CDR3 contains 16 residues. Trimming removed 4 bases at V and 3 bases at J, with 19 bases between. Germline V gives CDR1 SGHVS, CDR2 FQNEAQ. The CDR3 sequence: CASSSIDRTNLYEQYV. In nucleotides, the CDR3 is TGTGCCAGCAGCTCCATAGACAGAACCAACCTCTACGAGCAGTACGTC.